The rows below give T cell receptor beta chains drawn from one sample of a study of beta chain features in type 1 diabetes. Data came from immunoSEQ multiplex PCR; TCRdb stores just in-frame clones and leaves some out. The data show roughly 250,000 clones, around 20% seen once. Sequenced: naive CD4+ T cells from blood. Source of these receptors: a woman in her thirties or forties with type 1 diabetes. Each CDR3 is given with its conserved first and last residue. D genes are given only for firm matches. Only part of the rows carry a size: once, few, many, or a class if the clone is expanded.

J gene,V gene,D gene,clone size,CDR3 length,CDR3 DNA,CDR3 protein
TRBJ1-5,TRBV30,TRBD1,few,15,TGTGCCTGGAGCCCGGGACAGGGAGGCGGTCAGCCCCAGCATTTT,CAWSPGQGGGQPQHF
TRBJ2-2,TRBV28,NA,NA,14,TGTGCCGGGGCTACCCATACCAACACCGGGGAGCTGTTTTTT,CAGATHTNTGELFF
TRBJ1-4,TRBV6-6,NA,few,14,TGTGCCAGCAGTACACAGGGAACTAATGAAAAACTGTTTTTT,CASSTQGTNEKLFF
TRBJ2-1,TRBV7-3,TRBD2,NA,15,TGTGCCAGCAGCTCGGGACTAGCGGGCTACAATGAGCAGTTCTTC,CASSSGLAGYNEQFF
TRBJ1-5,TRBV5-1,NA,NA,15,TGCGCCAGCAGCTTGCGGGGAATGAGTGGTCAGCCCCAGCATTTT,CASSLRGMSGQPQHF
TRBJ2-1,TRBV6-6,TRBD1,few,14,TGTGCCAGCAGTCGACAGGGGGCTAACAATGAGCAGTTCTTC,CASSRQGANNEQFF
TRBJ2-1,TRBV4-1,NA,few,14,TGCGCCAGCAGCAACACAGGGTCTGACAATGAGCAGTTCTTC,CASSNTGSDNEQFF
TRBJ2-5,TRBV19,NA,NA,13,TGTGCCAGTCGGCAGATCCCCGGGGAGACCCAGTACTTC,CASRQIPGETQYF
TRBJ2-2,TRBV5-6,TRBD1,NA,16,TGTGCCAGCAGCCGGAGAGGACAGGGTAACACCGGGGAGCTGTTTTTT,CASSRRGQGNTGELFF
TRBJ1-1,TRBV9,NA,NA,14,TGTGCCAGCAGCGTAGGCGCGATGAACACTGAAGCTTTCTTT,CASSVGAMNTEAFF
TRBJ2-5,TRBV4-2,NA,NA,14,TGTGCCAGCAGCCAAGAAGCGCTCCAAGAGACCCAGTACTTC,CASSQEALQETQYF
TRBJ2-1,TRBV27,NA,NA,17,TGTGCCAGCAGTCACTCTTGGGTCGGGAGCTCCTACAATGAGCAGTTCTTC,CASSHSWVGSSYNEQFF
TRBJ2-7,TRBV5-1,NA,NA,13,TGCGCCAGCAGCTGGGAACAGGGCTACGAGCAGTACTTC,CASSWEQGYEQYF
TRBJ2-2,TRBV28,NA,NA,16,TGTGCCAGCAGTCATAGCTCCACTCCTTCCACCGGGGAGCTGTTTTTT,CASSHSSTPSTGELFF
TRBJ2-3,TRBV4-2,TRBD2,few,16,TGTGCCAGCAGCCAAGAGGCGCGGGGGGGCCGGGATACGCAGTATTTT,CASSQEARGGRDTQYF
TRBJ2-1,TRBV29-1,NA,few,12,TGCAGCGTTTCAACAGTCTACAATGAGCAGTTCTTC,CSVSTVYNEQFF
TRBJ1-2,TRBV29-1,NA,few,14,TGCAGCGTTGAAGGAGGGGGACGCGGCTATGGCTACACCTTC,CSVEGGGRGYGYTF
TRBJ2-1,TRBV6-5,NA,NA,15,TGTGCCAGCAGCCTCGGACTATCCTCCTACAATGAGCAGTTCTTC,CASSLGLSSYNEQFF
TRBJ2-1,TRBV6-5,TRBD2,NA,15,TGTGCCAGCAGCCCGACTAGCGGGAGCGGCAATGAGCAGTTCTTC,CASSPTSGSGNEQFF
TRBJ2-7,TRBV2,TRBD1,NA,14,TGTGCTCTACGAAGGGAGGACAGGGGTTACGAGCAGTACTTC,CALRREDRGYEQYF
TRBJ2-2,TRBV7-3,TRBD2,NA,14,TGTGCCAGCAGCCGGGGACTAGACACCGGGGAGCTGTTTTTT,CASSRGLDTGELFF
TRBJ2-2,TRBV30,TRBD1,few,13,TGTGCCTTGACAGGGGTCAACACCGGGGAGCTGTTTTTT,CALTGVNTGELFF
TRBJ2-2,TRBV9,NA,few,13,TGTGCCAGCAGCGTAGCGGTGCTCGGGGAGCTGTTTTTT,CASSVAVLGELFF
TRBJ2-1,TRBV5-1,NA,NA,13,TGCGCCAGCAGCTTGCAGGGTAACAATGAGCAGTTCTTC,CASSLQGNNEQFF
TRBJ1-2,TRBV27,NA,NA,14,TGTGCCAGCAACAAGGCGGGGCTCAACTATGGCTACACCTTC,CASNKAGLNYGYTF
TRBJ2-5,TRBV5-1,TRBD2,NA,16,TGCGCCAGCAGCTTGGGGACGGGAGGCTACCAAGAGACCCAGTACTTC,CASSLGTGGYQETQYF
TRBJ2-1,TRBV28,NA,once,14,TGTGCCAGCGGGCTTACAACTAGCTACAATGAGCAGTTCTTC,CASGLTTSYNEQFF
TRBJ1-4,TRBV19,NA,few,11,TGTGCCAGTAGCAGGTTTGAAAAACTGTTTTTT,CASSRFEKLFF
TRBJ2-6,TRBV5-1,NA,few,15,TGCGCCAGCAGCACTACAGGGACTGGGGCCAACGTCCTGACTTTC,CASSTTGTGANVLTF
TRBJ1-5,TRBV30,NA,NA,15,TGTGCCTGGAGTGTTGCAGGGACATTGAACACGCCCCAGCATTTT,CAWSVAGTLNTPQHF
TRBJ1-6,TRBV9,NA,few,15,TGTGCCAGCAGCGCGAGGGCCCTGGGCAATTCACCCCTCCACTTT,CASSARALGNSPLHF
TRBJ1-5,TRBV19,NA,NA,14,TGTGCCAGTAGTGACAGGCCGGGCAATCAGCCCCAGCATTTT,CASSDRPGNQPQHF
TRBJ1-6,TRBV30,NA,NA,15,TGTGCCTGGCATACCCCGACGGGAATGGATTCACCCCTCCACTTT,CAWHTPTGMDSPLHF
TRBJ1-2,TRBV10-3,NA,few,16,TGTGCCATCAGTGAGCCCCTGGGGCTGGGGGGTTATGGCTACACCTTC,CAISEPLGLGGYGYTF
TRBJ2-1,TRBV4-3,TRBD1,NA,14,TGCGCCAGCAGCCACCGCACAGGGGGCAGTGAGCAGTTCTTC,CASSHRTGGSEQFF
TRBJ2-1,TRBV18,NA,NA,13,TGTGCCAGCTCACCAAACAGGGAACGTGAGCAGTTCTTC,CASSPNREREQFF
TRBJ1-4,TRBV29-1,NA,NA,16,TGCAGCGTTAGAGGATTACCGGACAGCCATAATGAAAAACTGTTTTTT,CSVRGLPDSHNEKLFF
TRBJ1-4,TRBV7-9,TRBD1,few,18,TGTGCCAGCAGCATTACGGGACAATCGACAGGGGGTCGGGAAAAACTGTTTTTT,CASSITGQSTGGREKLFF
TRBJ2-2,TRBV9,NA,NA,14,TGTGCCAGCAGCCCCAGAGCGGGCACCGGGGAGCTGTTTTTT,CASSPRAGTGELFF
TRBJ2-7,TRBV7-8,TRBD1,NA,13,TGTGCCAGCAGCCGAGACAGGGGACGCGAGCAGTACTTC,CASSRDRGREQYF
TRBJ2-2,TRBV5-1,NA,NA,16,TGCGCCAGCAGCTTCGGCTACAGGCCCGAAACCGGGGAGCTGTTTTTT,CASSFGYRPETGELFF
TRBJ1-1,TRBV7-2,TRBD1,NA,14,TGTGCCAGCAGGTCGGGACAGGCGAGAACTGAAGCTTTCTTT,CASRSGQARTEAFF
TRBJ2-6,TRBV19,TRBD1,NA,17,TGTGCCAGTAGTAACCGGGACAGGTGGAATGGGGCCAACGTCCTGACTTTC,CASSNRDRWNGANVLTF
TRBJ2-1,TRBV29-1,TRBD2,NA,16,TGCAGCATTGGGACTAGCGGGAGGCCGGGGAGCAATGAGCAGTTCTTC,CSIGTSGRPGSNEQFF
TRBJ1-5,TRBV5-8,NA,NA,13,TGTGCCAGCAGCTTCCAGGGTCTGGGGCCCCAGCATTTT,CASSFQGLGPQHF
TRBJ2-1,TRBV28,NA,few,15,TGTGCCAGCAGTTTACGTCGTCTATCAGGGAATGAGCAGTTCTTC,CASSLRRLSGNEQFF
TRBJ2-7,TRBV18,TRBD2,NA,13,TGTGCCAGCTCACCGACTAGCGGCTACGAGCAGTACTTC,CASSPTSGYEQYF
TRBJ1-1,TRBV4-1,NA,NA,15,TGCGCCAGCAGCCAAGGCGCGGGCTCGAACACTGAAGCTTTCTTT,CASSQGAGSNTEAFF
TRBJ2-5,TRBV18,TRBD1,NA,15,TGTGCCAGCTCACCTACCGGACAGGGTGGAGAGACCCAGTACTTC,CASSPTGQGGETQYF
TRBJ2-5,TRBV9,TRBD1,few,15,TGTGCCAGCAGCGTAGGACAGGGGGGGACGGAGACCCAGTACTTC,CASSVGQGGTETQYF
TRBJ1-4,TRBV7-2,TRBD1,NA,15,TGTGCCAGCAGCCGAGGGACAGGGGGCTATGAAAAACTGTTTTTT,CASSRGTGGYEKLFF
TRBJ2-5,TRBV25-1,TRBD1,NA,16,TGTGCCAGCAGTGACCTAAACCCAGGGGGCCAAGAGACCCAGTACTTC,CASSDLNPGGQETQYF